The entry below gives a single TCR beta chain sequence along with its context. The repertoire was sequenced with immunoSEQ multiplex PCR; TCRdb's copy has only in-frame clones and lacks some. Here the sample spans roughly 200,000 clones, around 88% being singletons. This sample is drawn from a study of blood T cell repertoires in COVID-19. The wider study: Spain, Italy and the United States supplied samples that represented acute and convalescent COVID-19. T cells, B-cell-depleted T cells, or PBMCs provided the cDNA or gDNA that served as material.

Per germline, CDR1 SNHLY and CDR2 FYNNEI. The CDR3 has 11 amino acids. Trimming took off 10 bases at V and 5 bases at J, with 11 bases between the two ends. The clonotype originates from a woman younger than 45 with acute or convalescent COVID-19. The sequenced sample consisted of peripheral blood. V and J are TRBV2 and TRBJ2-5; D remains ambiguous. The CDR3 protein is CATTGWETQYF. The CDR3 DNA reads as TGTGCCACTACCGGGTGGGAGACCCAGTACTTC.